One and the same sample provided the 25 T cell receptor beta chains below, sequenced in a study of radiotherapy plus CTLA-4 blockade in lung cancer. The table came from immunoSEQ multiplex PCR; TCRdb's copy has only in-frame clones and leaves some out. Here the sample spans more than 95,000 clones, about four fifths being singletons. This material consisted of peripheral blood, taken from a patient treated with radiotherapy plus ipilimumab. The source is a human donor with non-small cell lung cancer who had a partial response to radiotherapy plus ipilimumab. Some clones in this sample may be carry-over from other donors' samples.

The genes are TRBV28 and TRBJ2-7; D might be TRBD2 (5 bases). Germline CDR1 and CDR2: MDHEN and SYDVKM. The CDR3 loop spans 17 amino acids. Trimming shortened V by 5 bases and J by 3 bases, and 23 bases separated the two germline ends. Written as DNA, the CDR3 is TGTGCCAGCAGTCCCCGCCTTGTTTCTAGCTTATTCTACGAGCAGTACTTC. It codes for CASSPRLVSSLFYEQYF.

V usage is TRBV19 and J usage is TRBJ2-3; 9 bases are a match to TRBD2. This CDR3 spans 16 amino acids. Trimming removed 11 bases from V and 2 bases from J; junction bases left unmatched: 14. Germline V lookup: CDR1 LNHDA, CDR2 SQIVND (reference sequence). In DNA form, the CDR3 reads TGTGCCCGTTTTTGGGGGGCGGGAGGGGACACAGATACGCAGTATTTT. It translates to CARFWGAGGDTDTQYF.

The gene calls are TRBV2 and TRBJ2-7; TRBD1 matches at 9 bases. The trim removed 6 bases at V and 4 bases at J, leaving 1 base unmatched. Germline lookup yields CDR1 SNHLY and CDR2 FYNNEI. There are 12 residues in the CDR3. The CDR3 spells CASRGQGYEQYF. DNA of the CDR3: TGTGCCAGCAGAGGACAGGGGTACGAGCAGTACTTC. The whole variable domain, filled in from reference TRBV2 and TRBJ2-7, reads EPEVTQTPSHQVTQMGQEVILRCVPISNHLYFYWYRQILGQKVEFLVSFYNNEISEKSEIFDDQFSVERPDGSNFTLKIRSTKLEDSAMYFCASRGQGYEQYFGPGTRLTVT.

The chain carries TRBV2 and TRBJ1-3; D is unresolved. The V gene's germline CDR1 is SNHLY and CDR2 FYNNEI. There are 12 residues in the CDR3. V was clipped by 2 bases and J by 4 bases, with 3 bases between them. This CDR3 is CASSERGNTIYF. DNA of the CDR3: TGTGCCAGCAGTGAACGGGGAAACACCATATATTTT.

The chain joins TRBV2 to TRBJ1-2; 12 nucleotides agree with TRBD1. The germline CDR1 and CDR2 sequences are SNHLY and FYNNEI. V was clipped by 2 bases and J by 14 bases; unmatched bases: 9. The CDR3 totals 14 residues. CDR3 nucleotide sequence: TGTGCCAGCAGTGAATTTGGGACAGGGGGCATCGGAACCTTC. Its translation is CASSEFGTGGIGTF. The full variable domain, completed using reference TRBV2 and TRBJ1-2, is EPEVTQTPSHQVTQMGQEVILRCVPISNHLYFYWYRQILGQKVEFLVSFYNNEISEKSEIFDDQFSVERPDGSNFTLKIRSTKLEDSAMYFCASSEFGTGGIGTFGSGTRLTVV.

A remark on this clone: The junction shows a germline mismatch at one end, possibly a read error. The chain combines TRBV30 with TRBJ1-1; 7 bases fit TRBD1. CDR1 is GTSNPN and CDR2 is SVGIG in the germline V gene (reference sequence). The CDR3 totals 15 residues. CDR3 nucleotide sequence: TGTGCCCGGAGAGACAGGGTAACGGTTAGCACTGAAGCTTTCTTT. This codes for CARRDRVTVSTEAFF.

This chain joins TRBV4-1 and TRBJ1-2; 8 nucleotides line up with TRBD1. This CDR3 contains 15 residues. With 2 bases clipped from V and 4 bases from J, the junction kept 6 bases outside the gene matches. Germline V gene sequence: CDR1 MGHRA, CDR2 YSYEKL. The CDR3 is CASSQRQGTTYGYTF. The CDR3 DNA is TGCGCCAGCAGCCAAAGACAGGGGACTACCTATGGCTACACCTTC.

The V and J genes are TRBV10-1 and TRBJ2-1; 8 bases agree with TRBD2. Germline-derived CDR1 and CDR2 are WNHNN and SYGVQD (reference sequence). This CDR3 is built from 15 residues. The junction had 7 bases not matched to a gene; V was cut back by 5 bases and J by 4 bases. CDR3 sequence reads: CASSPGGPLYNEQFF. The CDR3 DNA follows: TGCGCCAGCAGTCCGGGGGGGCCTTTGTACAATGAGCAGTTCTTC.

The J gene is TRBJ2-5, the V gene TRBV6-6; D unresolved. V lost 2 bases, J lost 3 bases, and 7 bases lay in between. The CDR3 is made up of 13 amino acids. Germline CDR1 reads MNHNY; CDR2 reads SVGAGI (reference sequence). In DNA form, the CDR3 reads TGTGCCAGCAGTTACGGCCTTAAAGAGACCCAGTACTTC. Its translation is CASSYGLKETQYF.

The J gene is TRBJ1-5, the V gene TRBV30; 7 positions match TRBD1. This CDR3 comprises 15 residues. CDR1 is GTSNPN, CDR2 SVGIG, per germline (reference sequence). V trimming: 1 base; J trimming: 3 bases; junction bases outside the gene matches: 6. The CDR3 nucleotides are TGTGCCTGGAGTGCCGGGACAGTACACAATCAGCCCCAGCATTTT. Protein sequence: CAWSAGTVHNQPQHF.

This chain uses TRBV9 with TRBJ2-1, with TRBD2 matching over 11 bases. The CDR3 has 16 residues. CDR1 and CDR2 (germline): SGDLS, YYNGEE. The V segment lost 3 bases and the J segment 8 bases; nucleotides outside the gene matches: 10. Written as DNA, the CDR3 is TGTGCCAGCAGCGATTTGGCTACTAGCGGGGGCCATGAGCAGTTCTTC. Amino acid sequence: CASSDLATSGGHEQFF. Full variable domain (missing parts from reference TRBV9 and TRBJ2-1): DSGVTQTPKHLITATGQRVTLRCSPRSGDLSVYWYQQSLDQGLQFLIQYYNGEERAKGNILERFSAQQFPDLHSELNLSSLELGDSALYFCASSDLATSGGHEQFFGPGTRLTVL.

The chain recombines TRBV5-1 with TRBJ2-1; 9 bases fit TRBD2. V lost 4 bases, J lost 5 bases, and 7 bases stayed unmatched. The CDR3 extends over 15 amino acids. Germline CDR1 SGHRS, CDR2 YFSETQ. Here the CDR3 reads CASSRWAGGDNEQFF. CDR3 in DNA: TGCGCCAGCAGCCGGTGGGCGGGGGGGGACAATGAGCAGTTCTTC.

V gene TRBV15 combines with J gene TRBJ2-1; 11 bases map to TRBD2. The CDR3 totals 14 residues. CDR1 and CDR2 (germline): LNHNV, YYDKDF (reference sequence). Trimming cost V 4 bases and J 7 bases; bases outside gene matches: 3. As DNA, the CDR3 is TGTGCCACCAGCACGGGACTAGCGGTTAATGAGCAGTTCTTC. This codes for CATSTGLAVNEQFF.

V gene TRBV7-6 combines with J gene TRBJ2-7, with 10 bases lining up with TRBD2. V gave up 6 bases and J gave up 1 base; unmatched junction bases: 12. The CDR3 runs to 17 residues. The V gene's germline CDR1 is SGHVS and CDR2 FNYEAQ. CDR3 sequence (DNA): TGTGCCAGCAGTCCAACTCTCGGGACTAGCGTATCCTACGAGCAGTACTTC. Its translation is CASSPTLGTSVSYEQYF. Full variable domain (remainder filled in from reference TRBV7-6 and TRBJ2-7): GAGVSQSPRYKVTKRGQDVALRCDPISGHVSLYWYRQALGQGPEFLTYFNYEAQQDKSGLPNDRFSAERPEGSISTLTIQRTEQRDSAMYRCASSPTLGTSVSYEQYFGPGTRLTVT.

The chain's CDR3 is CASSDPERGMIGNTIYF. The DNA for the CDR3 is TGTGCCAGCAGTGACCCTGAAAGGGGAATGATCGGAAACACCATATATTTT. The rearrangement joins TRBV6-4 to TRBJ1-3, with D tentatively TRBD1 (5 bases). With 2 bases removed from V and 4 bases from J, the gap between germline ends came to 18 bases. Germline V gene sequence: CDR1 MRHNA, CDR2 SNTAGT. The CDR3 runs 17 residues.

The chain is built from TRBV5-4 and TRBJ2-7; D might be TRBD1 (6 bases). Between the trimmed V and J ends, which lost 2 bases and 2 bases, there was a span of 11 bases. Germline CDR1 reads SGHNT; CDR2 reads YYREEE (reference sequence). The length of the CDR3 is 14 residues. Here the CDR3 reads CASSLQTGPYEQYF. CDR3 DNA: TGTGCCAGCAGCTTACAGACAGGCCCCTACGAGCAGTACTTC. The whole variable domain, filled in from reference TRBV5-4 and TRBJ2-7, reads ETGVTQSPTHLIKTRGQQVTLRCSSQSGHNTVSWYQQALGQGPQFIFQYYREEENGRGNFPPRFSGLQFPNYSSELNVNALELDDSALYLCASSLQTGPYEQYFGPGTRLTVT.

The genes are TRBV9 and TRBJ2-5; D uncertain. The CDR3 has 13 residues. V lost 4 bases and J lost 2, with 9 bases in between. The V gene's germline CDR1 is SGDLS and CDR2 YYNGEE. Here the CDR3 reads CASSHNTQETQYF. In nucleotides, the CDR3 is TGTGCCAGCAGCCACAATACGCAAGAGACCCAGTACTTC.

V usage is TRBV28 and J usage is TRBJ2-1, with 10 nucleotides matching TRBD1. V shed 8 bases and J 4 bases; nucleotides not matched to a gene: 11. Looked up from germline, CDR1 is MDHEN and CDR2 is SYDVKM. This CDR3 region has 16 residues. The CDR3 region is CASGGQGTSPYNEQFF. CDR3 bases: TGTGCCAGCGGGGGACAGGGGACTAGTCCGTACAATGAGCAGTTCTTC.

The chain is built from TRBV5-1 and TRBJ1-5; perhaps TRBD1 as D (5 bases). The germline CDR1 and CDR2 sequences are SGHRS and YFSETQ. V was pared by 4 bases and J by 0 bases, with 17 bases between. The CDR3 has 17 residues. In DNA form, the CDR3 reads TGCGCCAGCAGCCCTGGACAAGGGGCATATAGCAATCAGCCCCAGCATTTT. Its translation is CASSPGQGAYSNQPQHF.

This chain joins TRBV5-8 and TRBJ1-2; 8 nucleotides align to TRBD1. Germline CDR1 SGHTS, CDR2 YDEGEE. The CDR3 has 16 amino acids. V lost 0 bases and J lost 2; bases outside the gene matches: 6. The CDR3 loop is CASSLDGTGGNYGYTF. CDR3 in DNA: TGTGCCAGCAGCTTGGATGGGACAGGCGGAAACTATGGCTACACCTTC.

The chain uses TRBV7-3 and TRBJ2-2, with D possibly being TRBD1 (6 bases). The CDR3 is made up of 14 amino acids. Germline CDR1 reads SGHTA; CDR2 reads FQGTGA. Trimming cost V 4 bases and J 4 bases, with 10 bases left between them. CDR3 DNA sequence: TGTGCCAGCAGCTACGGACAGACCACCGGGGAGCTGTTTTTT. It is translated as CASSYGQTTGELFF.

J is TRBJ1-5 and V is TRBV6-5, with D perhaps matching TRBD1 (5 bases). This CDR3 is 13 amino acids long. Trimming took 7 bases from V and 3 from J, leaving 10 bases between them. The germline V gene encodes CDR1 MNHEY and CDR2 SVGAGI. The CDR3 loop reads CASKRGFNQPQHF. In nucleotides, the CDR3 is TGTGCCAGCAAAAGGGGATTCAATCAGCCCCAGCATTTT.

The DNA of the CDR3 is TGTGCCAGTAGTATAGGTACAGCACTGGAAAACTATGGCTACACCTTC. Protein sequence: CASSIGTALENYGYTF. The chain couples TRBV19 to TRBJ1-2, with no clear D. Germline CDR1 is LNHDA and CDR2 is SQIVND (reference sequence). This CDR3 has 16 residues. The V gene lost 1 base and the J gene lost 2 bases, with 14 bases spanning the gap.

The chain has TRBV5-1 and TRBJ2-1; 8 bases line up with TRBD2. The CDR3 has 14 residues. Looked up from germline, CDR1 is SGHRS and CDR2 is YFSETQ. The V segment lost 4 bases and the J segment 4 bases; nucleotides outside the gene matches: 4. CDR3 DNA sequence: TGCGCCAGCAGCACCGGGACTAGGTACAATGAGCAGTTCTTC. Amino acid sequence: CASSTGTRYNEQFF.

The CDR3 region is CASSFSGYEQYF. The CDR3 nucleotides read TGTGCCAGCAGCTTCTCGGGCTACGAGCAGTACTTC. This chain joins TRBV7-2 and TRBJ2-7; D unclear. This CDR3 region has 12 residues. Germline V lookup: CDR1 SGHTA, CDR2 FQGNSA. V gave up 3 bases and J gave up 3 bases, with 6 bases separating them.